The next 7 T cell receptor beta chains were all read from a single sample in a study of T cells in Graves' hyperthyroidism and ophthalmopathy. Authors of the study amplified TCR beta CDR3 regions from RNA transcripts. TCR CDR3 regions were first amplified by RT-PCR with HTBI primers. TCRdb itself ran the multiplex PCR reads through MiXCR, one entry per CDR3 protein. The sample shows 700,000 to 950,000 distinct CDR3 sequences, approximately 40% of them seen only once. The specimen was blood. These receptors were obtained from a woman in her 40s with Graves' hyperthyroidism.

This clonotype was counted many times. CDR3 sequence reads: CASSLTSGNTGELFF. Here the CDR3 DNA reads TGTGCCAGCAGCTTGACTAGCGGGAACACCGGGGAGCTGTTTTTT. The chain combines TRBV7-2 with TRBJ2-2; 9 bases map to TRBD2. From germline, CDR1 is SGHTA and CDR2 FQGNSA. V shed 3 bases, J shed 1 base, and the junction held 0 bases outside the gene matches. The CDR3 runs to 15 residues. Combining the CDR3 with reference TRBV7-2 and TRBJ2-2 gives the whole variable domain GAGVSQSPSNKVTEKGKDVELRCDPISGHTALYWYRQSLGQGLEFLIYFQGNSAPDKSGLPSDRFSAERTGGSVSTLTIQRTQQEDSAVYLCASSLTSGNTGELFFGEGSRLTVL.

V gene TRBV24-1 combines with J gene TRBJ2-7, with TRBD1 matching over 7 bases. Germline CDR1 reads KGHDR; CDR2 reads SFDVKD. The length of the CDR3 is 12 residues. V shed 9 bases and J 2 bases; nucleotides not matched to a gene: 3. Here the CDR3 DNA reads TGTGCCACCGGTCAGGGGGCCTACGAGCAGTACTTC. This codes for CATGQGAYEQYF.

This clonotype was detected only a few times. A junction boundary mismatches the germline segment, possibly from a read error. The V and J genes are TRBV24-1 and TRBJ1-5; D remains ambiguous. Germline V lookup: CDR1 KGHDR, CDR2 SFDVKD. CDR3 length equals 12 residues. The CDR3 region is CATSDLNRPQHF. CDR3 nucleotides: TGTGCCACCAGTGATTTGAATCGGCCCCAGCATTTT.

This clonotype was found once. This chain links TRBV2 with TRBJ1-1; TRBD1 might be the D (6 bases). CDR1 and CDR2 (germline): SNHLY, FYNNEI. Trimming removed 7 bases at V and 8 bases at J, with 14 bases between. This CDR3 is 12 amino acids long. CDR3 bases: TGTGCCAGCATGCAGGGGATGGTGGAAGCTTTCTTT. This encodes CASMQGMVEAFF.

This CDR3 is CARGPPYGYTF. The CDR3 DNA reads TGTGCCAGAGGTCCGCCCTATGGCTACACCTTC. The chain is built from TRBV25-1 and TRBJ1-2; D not certain. Trimming removed 9 bases at V and 4 bases at J, with 9 bases between. Germline V gene data show CDR1 as MGHDK and CDR2 as SYGVNS. CDR3 length equals 11 residues.

This clonotype was seen a few times. The V call is TRBV25-1, the J call TRBJ1-3; D might be TRBD1 (6 bases). Germline V gene lookup returns CDR1 MGHDK and CDR2 SYGVNS. CDR3 length equals 14 residues. Trimming took off 6 bases at V and 8 bases at J, with 17 bases between the two ends. This CDR3 reads CASSRGGGWDTIYF. The CDR3 DNA reads TGTGCCAGCAGCCGAGGGGGGGGCTGGGACACCATATATTTT.

As for this clonotype: Being one base from a much bigger clone, this may be a read error. This chain joins TRBV20-1 and TRBJ2-5; D unclear. Germline CDR1 is DFQATT and CDR2 is SNEGSKA (reference sequence). This CDR3 has 12 residues. CDR3 protein: CSTRPPQETQYF. DNA of the CDR3: TGCAGTACTCGACCCCCCCAAGAGACCCAGTACTTT.